A single sample gave rise to the 3 T cell receptor beta chains below, sequenced in a study of CD8 T cells in ankylosing spondylitis. TCRdb processed the 5' RACE reads anew with MiXCR; each CDR3 protein has one entry. The sample contains 240,000 or so distinct CDR3 sequences, around a tenth of which appear only once. The sequencing input was blood, either unsorted or a sorted T cell fraction (not recorded which). These receptors all stem from a male donor with ankylosing spondylitis or in good health (not recorded which).

This clonotype was picked up many times. The chain links TRBV11-2 to TRBJ2-4; D call uncertain. Trimming left V 4 bases short and J 5 bases short, with 12 bases between. The CDR3 covers 14 residues. The germline V gene has CDR1 SGHAT and CDR2 FQNNGV. CDR3 region: CASSSLRWENIQYF. The CDR3 DNA follows: TGTGCCAGCAGCTCGCTGAGGTGGGAAAACATTCAGTACTTC.

This rearrangement joins TRBV28 to TRBJ2-7, with D hard to call. CDR3 length: 11 residues. Germline-derived CDR1 and CDR2 are MDHEN and SYDVKM. Trimming took off 2 bases at V and 12 bases at J, with 11 bases between the two ends. The CDR3 sequence is CASSLRSGWYF. The DNA of the CDR3 is TGTGCCAGCAGTTTACGTTCTGGGTGGTACTTC.

This clonotype was recorded at least ten times. The chain uses TRBV5-1 and TRBJ2-7; 11 nucleotides match TRBD2. This CDR3 spans 18 amino acids. Looked up from germline, CDR1 is SGHRS and CDR2 is YFSETQ. Unmatched junction bases numbered 15, after V lost 2 bases and J lost 5 bases. The CDR3 here is CASSFRTSGREKTNEQYF. CDR3 nucleotide sequence: TGCGCCAGCAGCTTCCGGACTAGCGGGCGGGAGAAGACAAACGAGCAGTACTTC.